These T cell receptor beta chains were read from a single sample in a study of human T cells and chemical hapten exposure. TCRdb re-analysed the RACE reads in MiXCR, keeping a single row per CDR3 protein. The repertoire holds 55,000 to 85,000 distinct CDR3 sequences, with 9.8% as singletons. This specimen consisted of whole blood, obtained in connection with sensitization to the hapten diphenylcyclopropenone (DPC). The source is a woman between 35 and 50 years old with alopecia areata. Some clones in this sample may be carry-over from other donors' samples. Both conserved end residues are part of each CDR3. The order of the fields is clone size, V gene, J gene, D gene, CDR3 protein, CDR3 DNA. The D gene is left open where the match is weak. Some rows have no size entry. The others give once, few or many, or a class for an expanded clone.

clone_size: many
v_call: TRBV29-1
j_call: TRBJ1-5
d_call: TRBD1
cdr3_aa: CSAATGVHQPQHF
cdr3_nt: TGCAGCGCCGCGACAGGGGTTCACCAGCCCCAGCATTTT

clone_size: many
v_call: TRBV11-2
j_call: TRBJ2-7
d_call: NA
cdr3_aa: CASSLGQFYEQYF
cdr3_nt: TGTGCCAGCAGCTTAGGCCAATTCTACGAGCAGTACTTC

clone_size: few
v_call: TRBV4-2
j_call: TRBJ1-3
d_call: NA
cdr3_aa: CASSQEVGGSLSGNTIYF
cdr3_nt: TGTGCCAGCAGCCAAGAGGTGGGAGGCAGCCTCTCTGGAAACACCATATATTTT

clone_size: few
v_call: TRBV6-2/TRBV6-3
j_call: TRBJ2-7
d_call: NA
cdr3_aa: CASSPTGYEQYF
cdr3_nt: TGTGCCAGCAGCCCCACGGGCTACGAGCAGTACTTC

clone_size: many
v_call: TRBV5-1
j_call: TRBJ2-2
d_call: NA
cdr3_aa: CASSLRTVSAGTGELFF
cdr3_nt: TGCGCCAGCAGCTTGCGGACGGTGTCGGCGGGGACCGGGGAGCTGTTTTTT

clone_size: NA
v_call: TRBV24-1
j_call: TRBJ2-7
d_call: TRBD2
cdr3_aa: CATSDAGGPYEQYF
cdr3_nt: TGTGCCACCAGTGATGCGGGGGGGCCCTACGAGCAGTACTTC

clone_size: few
v_call: TRBV7-9
j_call: TRBJ2-3
d_call: TRBD2
cdr3_aa: CASSPGLDGTQYF
cdr3_nt: TGTGCCAGCAGCCCCGGACTAGACGGCACGCAGTATTTT

clone_size: many
v_call: TRBV7-2
j_call: TRBJ1-1
d_call: NA
cdr3_aa: CASSLRLGNTEAFF
cdr3_nt: TGTGCCAGCAGCTTACGTCTCGGGAACACTGAAGCTTTCTTT

clone_size: few
v_call: TRBV9
j_call: TRBJ1-5
d_call: TRBD1
cdr3_aa: CASSLATGQPQHF
cdr3_nt: TGTGCCAGCAGCCTGGCGACAGGGCAGCCCCAGCATTTT

clone_size: many
v_call: TRBV18
j_call: TRBJ2-3
d_call: TRBD2
cdr3_aa: CASSPREGANTDTQYF
cdr3_nt: TGTGCCAGCTCACCAAGGGAGGGAGCCAACACAGATACGCAGTATTTT

clone_size: many
v_call: TRBV6-6
j_call: TRBJ2-4
d_call: TRBD2
cdr3_aa: CASSYVPGLGSAKNIQYF
cdr3_nt: TGTGCCAGCAGTTACGTGCCGGGACTAGGGTCAGCCAAAAACATTCAGTACTTC

clone_size: NA
v_call: TRBV4-2
j_call: TRBJ2-5
d_call: NA
cdr3_aa: CASSQVGRETQYF
cdr3_nt: TGTGCCAGCAGCCAAGTGGGGAGAGAGACCCAGTACTTC

clone_size: many
v_call: TRBV12-3/TRBV12-4
j_call: TRBJ2-7
d_call: NA
cdr3_aa: CASSLEGYEQYF
cdr3_nt: TGTGCCAGCAGTTTAGAGGGCTACGAGCAGTACTTC

clone_size: NA
v_call: TRBV7-8
j_call: TRBJ2-3
d_call: NA
cdr3_aa: CASSPVGGSKPPDTQYF
cdr3_nt: TGTGCCAGCAGCCCGGTGGGGGGATCCAAACCCCCAGATACGCAGTATTTT

clone_size: few
v_call: TRBV12-3/TRBV12-4
j_call: TRBJ1-1
d_call: TRBD1
cdr3_aa: CASRQGAMMNTEAFF
cdr3_nt: TGTGCCAGCCGACAGGGGGCCATGATGAACACTGAAGCTTTCTTT

clone_size: NA
v_call: TRBV4-2
j_call: TRBJ2-7
d_call: TRBD2
cdr3_aa: CASSQVSGGADEQYF
cdr3_nt: TGTGCCAGCAGCCAAGTTAGCGGGGGGGCGGACGAGCAGTACTTC

clone_size: many
v_call: TRBV18
j_call: TRBJ1-5
d_call: TRBD1
cdr3_aa: CASSPVGQGDQPQHF
cdr3_nt: TGTGCCAGCTCACCAGTGGGACAGGGGGACCAGCCCCAGCATTTT

clone_size: many
v_call: TRBV10-3
j_call: TRBJ2-5
d_call: NA
cdr3_aa: CATGGGRNYQETQYF
cdr3_nt: TGTGCCACCGGGGGCGGCAGAAACTATCAAGAGACCCAGTACTTC

clone_size: many
v_call: TRBV7-8
j_call: TRBJ1-5
d_call: NA
cdr3_aa: CASSQTRDSPQHF
cdr3_nt: TGTGCCAGCAGCCAGACCCGGGATTCGCCCCAGCATTTT

clone_size: few
v_call: TRBV6-5
j_call: TRBJ2-1
d_call: NA
cdr3_aa: CASGSLAGASYNEQFF
cdr3_nt: TGTGCCAGCGGATCCCTGGCGGGGGCTTCCTACAATGAGCAGTTCTTC

clone_size: few
v_call: TRBV10-2
j_call: TRBJ2-3
d_call: NA
cdr3_aa: CASSRDTLFGDTQYF
cdr3_nt: TGCGCCAGCAGTCGGGACACCCTATTCGGGGATACGCAGTATTTT

clone_size: many
v_call: TRBV6-2/TRBV6-3
j_call: TRBJ1-1
d_call: NA
cdr3_aa: CASSYSRGNTEAFF
cdr3_nt: TGTGCCAGCAGTTACTCTAGAGGGAACACTGAAGCTTTCTTT

clone_size: few
v_call: TRBV6-5
j_call: TRBJ2-3
d_call: TRBD2
cdr3_aa: CASSPRRLAGGGPTDTQYF
cdr3_nt: TGTGCCAGCAGTCCCCGAAGACTAGCGGGGGGCGGACCCACAGATACGCAGTATTTT

clone_size: many
v_call: TRBV3-1
j_call: TRBJ1-1
d_call: NA
cdr3_aa: CASKGSAGTEAFF
cdr3_nt: TGTGCCAGCAAAGGATCCGCGGGCACTGAAGCTTTCTTT

clone_size: many
v_call: TRBV7-6
j_call: TRBJ2-2
d_call: NA
cdr3_aa: CASSRFSENTGELFF
cdr3_nt: TGTGCCAGCAGCCGGTTTTCGGAAAACACCGGGGAGCTGTTTTTT

clone_size: NA
v_call: TRBV20-1
j_call: TRBJ1-5
d_call: NA
cdr3_aa: CSSRTGHYNQPQHF
cdr3_nt: TGCAGTTCCCGGACGGGGCATTACAATCAGCCCCAGCATTTT

clone_size: many
v_call: TRBV28
j_call: TRBJ1-3
d_call: NA
cdr3_aa: CASSFVQANTIYF
cdr3_nt: TGTGCCAGCAGTTTTGTACAGGCGAACACCATATATTTT

clone_size: many
v_call: TRBV28
j_call: TRBJ2-5
d_call: TRBD1
cdr3_aa: CASSLLPDRAETQYF
cdr3_nt: TGTGCCAGCAGTTTATTGCCCGACAGGGCGGAGACCCAGTACTTC

clone_size: many
v_call: TRBV2
j_call: TRBJ1-1
d_call: NA
cdr3_aa: CASSVRGNTEAFF
cdr3_nt: TGTGCCAGCAGTGTGCGGGGGAACACTGAAGCTTTCTTT

clone_size: many
v_call: TRBV5-5
j_call: TRBJ2-7
d_call: NA
cdr3_aa: CASSFSDISSYEQYF
cdr3_nt: TGTGCCAGCAGCTTCTCGGACATTAGCTCCTACGAGCAGTACTTC

clone_size: many
v_call: TRBV9
j_call: TRBJ1-1
d_call: NA
cdr3_aa: CASSVGAARTEAFF
cdr3_nt: TGTGCCAGCAGCGTAGGGGCAGCTCGCACTGAAGCTTTCTTT